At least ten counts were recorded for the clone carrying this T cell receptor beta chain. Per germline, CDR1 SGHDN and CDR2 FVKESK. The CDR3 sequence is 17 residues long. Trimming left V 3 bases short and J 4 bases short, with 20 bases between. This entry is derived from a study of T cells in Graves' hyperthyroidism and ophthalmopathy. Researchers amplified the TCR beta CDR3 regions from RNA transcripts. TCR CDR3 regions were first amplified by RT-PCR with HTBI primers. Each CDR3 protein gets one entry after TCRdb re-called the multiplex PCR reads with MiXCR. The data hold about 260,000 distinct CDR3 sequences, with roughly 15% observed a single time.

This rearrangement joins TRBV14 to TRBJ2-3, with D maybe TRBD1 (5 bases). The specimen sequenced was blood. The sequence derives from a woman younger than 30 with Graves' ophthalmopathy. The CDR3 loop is CASSQRTVGRKADTQYF. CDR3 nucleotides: TGTGCCAGCAGCCAGCGAACCGTGGGGCGCAAGGCAGATACGCAGTATTTT.